This record covers a single TCR beta chain. Using RNA transcripts as the source, TCR beta CDR3 regions were amplified. A set of HTBI primers served as the primers for a first-round RT-PCR of the TCR CDR3. Via MiXCR, TCRdb re-called the multiplex PCR reads, giving one row per CDR3 protein. The data contain about 400,000 distinct CDR3 sequences, about 14% of them singletons. Disease lasting under 3 months, a NOSPECS grade of at least 4, and a Clinical Activity Score of at least 3 were features of the ophthalmopathy patients. PBMCs stemmed from less than 13 ml fresh peripheral blood. CDR1 is SQVTM and CDR2 is ANQGSEA in the germline V gene. This CDR3 spans 14 amino acids. The V and J ends lost 8 bases and 4 bases respectively, with 20 bases between them. This sample stems from a study of T cells in Graves' hyperthyroidism and ophthalmopathy.

The sequence was obtained from a man aged 45 to 65 with Graves' ophthalmopathy. Sequenced material: blood. The rearrangement joins TRBV29-1 to TRBJ1-2, with D possibly being TRBD1 (6 bases). In DNA, the CDR3 is TGCAGCACCACACCTCCTGAAGGGGGCTATGGCTACACCTTC. This encodes CSTTPPEGGYGYTF.